This entry is about one T cell receptor beta chain. What it recognizes is unknown. This specimen comes from a study of shared clonotypes between healthy human individuals. The donor population consisted of healthy HIV-negative adults with no recent acute infections or vaccinations. The CDR3 runs 16 residues. The germline V gene has CDR1 MNHEY and CDR2 SMNVEV (reference sequence). Samples underwent the assay at deep level. Each subset's genomic DNA was shared equally among a number of immunoSEQ plates. Clones were read by immunoSEQ multiplex PCR, and TCRdb kept only the in-frame ones, dropping some. The data hold about 2.4 million clones, with 90% to 95% observed a single time. Overall study results and limits: The study found about 5% of naive CD4 clonotypes shared across four donors.

The chain combines TRBV27 with TRBJ2-5; 8 bases are a match to TRBD2. Gene TRBJ2-7 matches the end of the DNA better, so the J call may be wrong. The sample taken for sequencing was naive CD4+ T cells sorted from blood. Subset described: CD45RA+ positively selected. The sequence derives from a young man in good health. CDR3 nucleotides: TGTGCCAGCAGTTTCATCCCTACTAGCGGCCCCTACGAGCAGTACTTC. This gives the protein CASSFIPTSGPYEQYF.